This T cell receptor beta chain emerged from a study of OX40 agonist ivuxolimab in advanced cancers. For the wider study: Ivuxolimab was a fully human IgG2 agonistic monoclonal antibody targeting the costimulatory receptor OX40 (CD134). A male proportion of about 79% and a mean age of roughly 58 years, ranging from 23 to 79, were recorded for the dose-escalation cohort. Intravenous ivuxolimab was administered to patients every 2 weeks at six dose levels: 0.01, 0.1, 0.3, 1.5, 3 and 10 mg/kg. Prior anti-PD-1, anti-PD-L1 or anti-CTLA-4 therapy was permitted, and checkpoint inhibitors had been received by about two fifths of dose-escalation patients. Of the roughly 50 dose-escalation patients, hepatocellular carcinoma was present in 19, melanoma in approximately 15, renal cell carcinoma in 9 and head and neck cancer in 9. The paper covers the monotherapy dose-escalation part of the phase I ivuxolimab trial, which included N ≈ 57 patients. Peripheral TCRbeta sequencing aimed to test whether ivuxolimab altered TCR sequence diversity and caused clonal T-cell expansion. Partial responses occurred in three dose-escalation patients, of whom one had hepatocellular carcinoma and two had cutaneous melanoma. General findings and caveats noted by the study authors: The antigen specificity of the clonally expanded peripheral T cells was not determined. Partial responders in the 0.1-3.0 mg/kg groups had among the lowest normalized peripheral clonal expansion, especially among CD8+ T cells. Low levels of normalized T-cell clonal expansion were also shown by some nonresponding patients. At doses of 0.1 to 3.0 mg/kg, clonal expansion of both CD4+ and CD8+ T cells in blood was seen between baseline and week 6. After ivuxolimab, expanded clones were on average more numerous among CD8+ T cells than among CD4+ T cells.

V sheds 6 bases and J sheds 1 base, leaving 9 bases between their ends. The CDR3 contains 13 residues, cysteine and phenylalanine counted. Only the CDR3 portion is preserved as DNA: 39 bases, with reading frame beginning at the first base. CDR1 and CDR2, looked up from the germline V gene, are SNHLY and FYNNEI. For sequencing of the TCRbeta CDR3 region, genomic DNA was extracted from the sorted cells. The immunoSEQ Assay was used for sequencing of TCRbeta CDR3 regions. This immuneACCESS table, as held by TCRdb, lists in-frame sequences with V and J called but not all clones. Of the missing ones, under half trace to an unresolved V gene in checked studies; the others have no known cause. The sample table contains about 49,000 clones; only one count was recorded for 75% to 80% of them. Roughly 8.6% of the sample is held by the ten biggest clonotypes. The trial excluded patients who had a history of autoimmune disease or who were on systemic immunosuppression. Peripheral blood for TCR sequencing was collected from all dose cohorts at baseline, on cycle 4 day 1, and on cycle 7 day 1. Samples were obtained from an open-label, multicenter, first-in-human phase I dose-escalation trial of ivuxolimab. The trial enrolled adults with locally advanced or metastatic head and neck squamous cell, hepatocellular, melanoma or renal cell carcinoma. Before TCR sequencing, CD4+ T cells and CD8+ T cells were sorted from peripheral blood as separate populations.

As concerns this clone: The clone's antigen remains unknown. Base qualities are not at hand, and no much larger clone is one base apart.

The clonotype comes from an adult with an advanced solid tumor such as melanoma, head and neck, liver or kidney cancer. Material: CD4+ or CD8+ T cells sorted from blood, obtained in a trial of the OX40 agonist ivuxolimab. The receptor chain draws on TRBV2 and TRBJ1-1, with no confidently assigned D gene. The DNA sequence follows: TGTGCCAGCAGAGTACGACAGAACACTGAAGCTTTCTTT. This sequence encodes CASRVRQNTEAFF.